This TCR beta chain was recovered during a study of T-cell reconstitution after alpha-beta-depleted transplantation in children. On this clonotype: The antigen remains undetermined.

General study points: Several hundred rapidly expanded clones from non-depleted graft cells reportedly supplied alpha-beta T cells about two months post-transplant.

Unique molecular identifiers were used in preparing the TCRbeta library. Each CDR3 protein gets one entry after TCRdb re-called the PCR reads with MiXCR. The sample yields 300,000 to 400,000 distinct CDR3 sequences, 15% to 20% seen once. The CDR3 is 15 residues long. Germline V CDR1 and CDR2: DFQATT, SNEGSKA (reference sequence). J was trimmed by 1 base and V by 3 bases; bases with no gene match: 9. The input for sequencing was PBMCs, mostly from graft donor cells, taken 360 days after TCRalphabeta/CD19-depleted stem cell transplant. This chain joins TRBV20-1 and TRBJ2-7, with 7 positions matching TRBD2. The clonotype comes from a male patient aged 2-15 years who had a stem cell transplant for acute lymphoblastic leukemia, so the T cells may come from the graft donor. CDR3 amino acids: CSASSASGPSYEQYF. The CDR3 nucleotides read TGCAGTGCTAGTTCCGCTAGCGGACCTTCCTACGAGCAGTACTTC.